Given below is one T cell receptor (beta chain) in context. The sample is drawn from a study of shared clonotypes between healthy human individuals. Researchers divided each subset's genomic DNA evenly across several immunoSEQ plates. Clones were sequenced by immunoSEQ multiplex PCR, and TCRdb holds only the in-frame ones, with some missing. The repertoire holds some 2,100,000 clones, with around 93% as singletons. Terminally differentiated effector memory CD45RA+ cells were left out of the naive CD8 fraction, which was CD45RO-negative and positively selected for CCR7. The CDR3 contains 13 residues. Germline-derived CDR1 and CDR2 are SGHNT and YYREEE (reference sequence). V was pared by 3 bases and J by 6 bases, with 10 bases between.

V gene TRBV5-4 combines with J gene TRBJ2-1; no firm D call. Sequencing was carried out using naive CD8+ T cells from PBMCs. The TCR originated in a man between 18 and 35 years old in good health. Some clones in this sample may be carry-over from other donors' samples. Here the CDR3 reads CASSSLTGNEQFF. CDR3 bases: TGTGCCAGCAGCTCATTAACCGGCAATGAGCAGTTCTTC.